Given below is one T cell receptor beta chain in context. What it recognizes is unknown. This specimen comes from a study of blood T cells in healthy people across ages. A J-beta primer mix and a sample-barcoded 5' primer were used in a second PCR of about 6 to 12 cycles. TCRdb reprocessed the 5' RACE reads with MiXCR, giving one entry per CDR3 protein. Of around 850,000 distinct CDR3 sequences in the sample, 35% to 40% are singletons; the top ten hold under 15%. The germline gives CDR1 LNHNV, CDR2 YYDKDF (reference sequence). There are 16 residues in the CDR3. Deletions cut 1 base from V and 3 bases from J, with 14 bases between. The study, taken as a whole, reports: TCR beta diversity, measured per million T cells, fell in a roughly linear way with age. PBMCs that were unsorted prevented a conclusive naive versus antigen-experienced comparison. Long-lived donors had more naive CD4+ cells and higher diversity than aged donors.

The rearrangement joins TRBV15 to TRBJ2-3, with D possibly being TRBD1 or TRBD2 (5 bases each). The specimen sequenced was blood. The clonotype originates from a man aged 18 to 30 in good health. The CDR3 DNA follows: TGTGCCACCAGCAGAGCAGGGACCGATGGGACAGATACGCAGTATTTT. This translates into CATSRAGTDGTDTQYF.